Included here is one T cell receptor beta chain sequence, with context. The data derive from a study of STAT5B mutations in CD4+ large granular lymphocyte leukemia. Repertoires were generated with immunoSEQ multiplex PCR, while TCRdb's copy carries only in-frame clones and drops some. The sample has 30,000 or so clones; just under 80% are singletons. CDR3 length equals 13 residues. J was trimmed by 2 bases and V by 7 bases; bases with no gene match: 4. CDR1 is MNHEY, CDR2 SMNVEV, per germline (reference sequence). The material sequenced was CD4+ T cells from blood buffy coats. The J gene is TRBJ1-2, the V gene TRBV27; 7 nucleotides agree with TRBD1. The origin of this receptor is a human donor in good health. Here the CDR3 reads CASKTGSNYGYTF. The CDR3 DNA follows: TGTGCCAGCAAGACAGGGTCGAACTATGGCTACACCTTC.